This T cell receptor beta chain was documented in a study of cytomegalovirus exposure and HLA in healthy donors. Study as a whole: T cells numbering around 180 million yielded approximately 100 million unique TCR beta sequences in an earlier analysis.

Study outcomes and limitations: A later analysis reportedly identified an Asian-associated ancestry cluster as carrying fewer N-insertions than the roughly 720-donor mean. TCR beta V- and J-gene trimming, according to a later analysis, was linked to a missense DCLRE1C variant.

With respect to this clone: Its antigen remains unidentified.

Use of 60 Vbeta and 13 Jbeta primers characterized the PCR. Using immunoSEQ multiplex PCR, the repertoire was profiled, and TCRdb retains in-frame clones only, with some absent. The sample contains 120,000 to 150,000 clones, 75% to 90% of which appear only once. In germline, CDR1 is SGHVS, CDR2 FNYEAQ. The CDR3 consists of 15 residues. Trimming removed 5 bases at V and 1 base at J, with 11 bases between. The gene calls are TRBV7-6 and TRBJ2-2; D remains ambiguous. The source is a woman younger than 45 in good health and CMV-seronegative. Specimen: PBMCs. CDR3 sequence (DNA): TGTGCCAGCAGCCTAGGAGTGGTGAACACCGGGGAGCTGTTTTTT. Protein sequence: CASSLGVVNTGELFF. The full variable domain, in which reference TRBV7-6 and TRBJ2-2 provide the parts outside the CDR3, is GAGVSQSPRYKVTKRGQDVALRCDPISGHVSLYWYRQALGQGPEFLTYFNYEAQQDKSGLPNDRFSAERPEGSISTLTIQRTEQRDSAMYRCASSLGVVNTGELFFGEGSRLTVL.